One T cell receptor (beta chain) is described in this entry. Its antigen is unidentified. This sample is drawn from a study of human T cells and chemical hapten exposure. About the study: Weekly scalp doses of diphenylcyclopropenone were given to patients during the roughly 25-week study. General study points: Compared to controls, expanded TCRs made significantly more large clusters of similar CDR3s.

The germline V gene has CDR1 SGHRS and CDR2 YFSETQ. V was trimmed by 3 bases and J by 5 bases, leaving 17 bases between them. There are 15 residues in the CDR3. TCRdb re-derived calls from the RACE reads in MiXCR, one entry per CDR3 protein. The sample includes roughly 82,000 distinct CDR3 sequences, over 9.5% of them seen just once. Time point of the sample: patch test 1, 2 weeks after DPC sensitization. Treatment noted: therapeutic diphenylcyclopropenone sensitization with weekly scalp DPC. V and J are TRBV5-1 and TRBJ1-1, with D maybe TRBD1 (6 bases). The sample in question was whole blood, obtained in connection with sensitization to the hapten diphenylcyclopropenone (DPC). The source is a woman in her fifties or sixties with alopecia areata. Some clones in this sample may be carry-over from other donors' samples. CDR3 DNA: TGCGCCAGCAGCTCGAAGCACAGGGTCGGGACTGAAGCTTTCTTT. Its protein is CASSSKHRVGTEAFF.